A single sample gave rise to the 13 T cell receptor beta chains below, sequenced in a study of response to subunit inactivated influenza vaccine. TCRdb recomputed calls from the RT-PCR reads with MiXCR, one row per CDR3 protein. Altogether about 780,000 distinct CDR3 sequences are present, roughly 18% being singletons, with the ten largest covering 9.5% to 13%. This specimen was PBMCs from blood, taken about 5 days after vaccination. Receptor source: a man aged 50 to 59 who received an inactivated influenza vaccine.

The rearrangement uses TRBV27 and TRBJ2-7; TRBD2 matches at 12 bases. The CDR3 is 17 residues long. Germline CDR1 reads MNHEY; CDR2 reads SMNVEV (reference sequence). V shed 5 bases, J shed 3 bases, and the junction held 11 bases outside the gene matches. CDR3 coding DNA: TGTGCCAGCAGTAACCCCGGACTAGCGGGGATTTTCTACGAGCAGTACTTC. Amino acids: CASSNPGLAGIFYEQYF.

The table lists this clonotype with a few counts. This chain uses TRBV29-1 with TRBJ2-7; TRBD1 agrees at 10 bases. The CDR3 is 13 amino acids. CDR1 is SQVTM and CDR2 is ANQGSEA in the germline V gene. Trimming took 6 bases from V and 3 from J; bases not matched to a gene: 5. The chain's CDR3 is CSVDGQGGYEQYF. The DNA for the CDR3 is TGCAGCGTGGACGGACAGGGGGGCTACGAGCAGTACTTC.

A few counts support this clonotype. This rearrangement joins TRBV7-2 to TRBJ1-2; D perhaps matches TRBD1 (6 bases). Trimming stripped 5 bases from V and 3 bases from J, with 16 bases between. The CDR3 sequence is 15 residues long. Germline V CDR1 and CDR2: SGHTA, FQGNSA. CDR3: CASSPNSYRDYGYTF. The CDR3 DNA sequence: TGTGCCAGCAGCCCGAACTCGTACAGGGACTATGGCTACACCTTC.

This clonotype was observed a single time. The rearrangement joins TRBV6-1 to TRBJ2-7; D unclear. Trimming cost V 2 bases and J 4 bases, with 6 bases left between them. Germline V gene lookup returns CDR1 MNHNS and CDR2 SASEGT. The CDR3 spans 12 residues. The CDR3 nucleotides read TGTGCCAGCAGTGAAATGAAGTACGAGCAGTACTTC. Translation: CASSEMKYEQYF.

The CDR3 sequence: CAARGNEQFF. For the CDR3, the DNA is TGTGCCGCTCGGGGGAATGAGCAGTTCTTC. The chain has TRBV6-2 or TRBV6-3 and TRBJ2-1; TRBD2 might be the D (6 bases). The CDR3 extends over 10 amino acids. Germline loops: CDR1 MNHEY, CDR2 SVGEGT. Deletions cut 11 bases from V and 7 bases from J, with 9 bases between.

This clonotype was detected only a few times. The chain carries TRBV19 and TRBJ1-6; 9 bases fit TRBD1. The CDR3 is 12 amino acids. With 8 bases clipped from V and 9 bases from J, the junction kept 2 bases outside the gene matches. In germline, CDR1 is LNHDA, CDR2 SQIVND (reference sequence). The CDR3 DNA follows: TGTGCCAGTGGACAGGGGCCTTCACCCCTCCACTTT. Its translation is CASGQGPSPLHF.

This clonotype was observed a handful of times. This chain uses TRBV29-1 with TRBJ2-3; tentatively, D is TRBD1 (5 bases). Germline V gene sequence: CDR1 SQVTM, CDR2 ANQGSEA. The ends were cut back, 4 bases at V and 2 bases at J, with 10 bases in the middle. CDR3 length: 13 residues. The CDR3 spells CSVGPRVTDTQYF. The CDR3 coding sequence is TGCAGCGTTGGTCCCAGGGTCACAGATACGCAGTATTTT.

The table lists this clonotype with many counts. This chain links TRBV5-1 with TRBJ2-7; D might be TRBD2 (5 bases). Trimming pared 0 bases from V and 4 bases from J, leaving 14 bases between. The CDR3 is 15 amino acids. The germline V gene has CDR1 SGHRS and CDR2 YFSETQ. The CDR3 spells CASSLAVQPGYEQYF. CDR3 DNA sequence: TGCGCCAGCAGCTTGGCGGTCCAACCGGGGTACGAGCAGTACTTC.

This clonotype has ten or more counts. The rearrangement uses TRBV11-1 and TRBJ2-2; 7 bases line up with TRBD1. This CDR3 has 20 amino acids. CDR1 SGHAT and CDR2 FQDESV come from the germline V gene (reference sequence). Trimming at V came to 2 bases and at J to 1 base, leaving 16 bases not matched to a gene. In DNA, the CDR3 is TGTGCCAGCAGCTTAACGGGTGGAAGGGGGCGGTTCGTGAACACCGGGGAGCTGTTTTTT. Translation: CASSLTGGRGRFVNTGELFF.

This clonotype has only a few counts. This chain joins TRBV3-1 and TRBJ1-2, with 9 bases fitting TRBD1. The V segment lost 4 bases and the J segment 2 bases; nucleotides outside the gene matches: 8. The CDR3 spans 16 residues. The germline V gene encodes CDR1 LGHDT and CDR2 YNNKEL (reference sequence). The CDR3 nucleotides read TGTGCCAGCAGCCCCTGGGACAGGGCGGTGAACTATGGCTACACCTTC. This codes for CASSPWDRAVNYGYTF.

V and J are TRBV28 and TRBJ1-2, with 7 positions matching TRBD1. CDR1 and CDR2 from the germline V gene are MDHEN and SYDVKM. V shed 10 bases and J 4 bases; nucleotides not matched to a gene: 9. The CDR3 consists of 13 residues. As DNA, the CDR3 is TGTGCCACCGAAACCGGGACAGTCTATGGCTACACCTTC. Residues: CATETGTVYGYTF.

In its sample, this clonotype was seen a few times. The chain carries TRBV27 and TRBJ2-5, with 10 positions matching TRBD2. Trimming took 7 bases from V and 3 from J; bases not matched to a gene: 11. Germline CDR1 reads MNHEY; CDR2 reads SMNVEV (reference sequence). The CDR3 is 16 amino acids. CDR3 in DNA: TGTGCCAGCAACATTTTCGCTAGCGGGAGTAAAGAGACCCAGTACTTC. It yields the protein CASNIFASGSKETQYF.

This chain connects TRBV5-1 to TRBJ1-4; D is uncertain. This CDR3 comprises 14 residues. V lost 2 bases and J 4 bases, leaving 9 bases between the germline ends. The germline V gene encodes CDR1 SGHRS and CDR2 YFSETQ. The CDR3 here is CASSFVGGNEKLFF. DNA for the CDR3: TGCGCCAGCAGCTTCGTGGGAGGTAATGAAAAACTGTTTTTT.